This T cell receptor beta chain was found in a study of T cell responses to AZD1222 COVID-19 vaccine. Concerning this clone: The antigen is not known.

This CDR3 is 14 amino acids long. Between the trimmed V and J ends, which lost 3 bases and 3 bases, there was a span of 8 bases. The V gene's germline CDR1 is MGHRA and CDR2 YSYEKL. Profiling relied on immunoSEQ multiplex PCR, and the TCRdb table lists in-frame clones only, not all of them. The sample records around 120,000 clones, approximately 90% being singletons. Study conclusions and caveats: Nearly half of spike-specific TCRs reportedly go after variant regions that carry no mutations. Donors were chiefly white British, with a greater number of females, and clonal diversity was perhaps underestimated. Once two AZD1222 doses were given, Spike-specific TCR breadth and depth went up. Regions 160-218 and 743-854 held dominance among vaccine-associated CD4 TCRs, which spanned spike.

The sample was peripheral blood, taken on day 0 of AZD1222 vaccination. The clonotype originates from an adult in good health. The chain joins TRBV4-1 to TRBJ2-2; D is unresolved. CDR3 sequence reads: CASSHPSHTGELFF. The CDR3, as DNA: TGCGCCAGCAGCCACCCGTCGCACACCGGGGAGCTGTTTTTT.